The 22 T cell receptor beta chains in this list originate from one sample, sequenced in a study of identical twins. TCRdb analysed the 5' RACE reads with MiXCR anew, one entry per CDR3 protein. Of 200,000 to 300,000 distinct CDR3 sequences in the sample, under 12% were seen once. Material: memory T cells sorted from blood. The receptors derive from a man in his forties or fifties in good health.

The genes are TRBV20-1 and TRBJ1-6, with D unclear. Germline lookup yields CDR1 DFQATT and CDR2 SNEGSKA (reference sequence). The CDR3 covers 13 residues. The V and J ends lost 3 bases and 0 bases respectively, with 3 bases between them. Here the CDR3 reads CSARDSYNSPLHF. CDR3 coding DNA: TGCAGTGCTAGGGACTCCTATAATTCACCCCTCCACTTT.

This chain uses TRBV4-1 with TRBJ1-2; D not resolved. Germline CDR1 and CDR2: MGHRA and YSYEKL. V lost 3 bases to trimming and J lost 4 bases, with 15 bases between them. The CDR3 has 15 amino acids. The CDR3 coding sequence is TGCGCCAGCAGCCAGGAGGATAGGCGGAGCTATGGCTACACCTTC. Residues: CASSQEDRRSYGYTF.

About this clonotype: A read error may be the cause here, since a much bigger clone is one base away. The conserved phenylalanine or tryptophan is not found at the CDR3 terminus, so this likely reflects a read error. The chain couples TRBV7-8 to TRBJ2-1; TRBD1 aligns across 11 bases. This CDR3 is 17 amino acids long. Germline V gene lookup returns CDR1 SGHVS and CDR2 FQNEAQ. The V and J ends lost 0 bases and 7 bases, in that order; junction bases with no gene match: 8. The CDR3 sequence: CASSLAAGTGGTNEQFL. CDR3 nucleotide sequence: TGTGCCAGCAGCTTAGCCGCTGGGACAGGGGGTACAAATGAGCAGTTCTTA.

The V call is TRBV6-8, the J call TRBJ2-2; tentative D call: TRBD2 (5 bases). From germline, CDR1 is MNHGY and CDR2 SAAAGT. The V and J ends lost 2 bases and 4 bases respectively, with 20 bases between them. This CDR3 region has 18 residues. CDR3: CASSYGSGPTRATGELFF. CDR3 coding DNA: TGTGCCAGCAGTTACGGAAGCGGCCCTACGCGAGCCACCGGGGAGCTGTTTTTT.

The rearrangement links TRBV7-8 to TRBJ2-2; TRBD2 aligns across 11 bases. J lost 7 bases, V lost 5 bases, and 3 bases had no gene match. CDR3 length equals 14 residues. From germline, CDR1 is SGHVS and CDR2 FQNEAQ. DNA for the CDR3: TGTGCCAGCAGCCGGGGACTAGCGGACGGGGAGCTGTTTTTT. Translation: CASSRGLADGELFF.

This clonotype was counted only a few times. The chain joins TRBV6-1 to TRBJ1-3; 7 bases match TRBD1. The junction had 11 bases not matched to a gene; V was cut back by 6 bases and J by 0 bases. This CDR3 contains 17 residues. CDR1 MNHNS and CDR2 SASEGT come from the germline V gene. The CDR3 region has the DNA TGTGCCAGCAGGAAGGCGCGGGACAGTTACTCTGGAAACACCATATATTTT. The encoded protein is CASRKARDSYSGNTIYF.

This sequence joins TRBV5-1 and TRBJ2-1; TRBD2 matches 12 bases. Germline V gene data show CDR1 as SGHRS and CDR2 as YFSETQ. The length of the CDR3 is 16 residues. V shed 2 bases and J 4 bases; nucleotides not matched to a gene: 4. In nucleotides, the CDR3 is TGCGCCAGCAGCTTCCCGACTAGCGGGAGTTACAATGAGCAGTTCTTC. This codes for CASSFPTSGSYNEQFF.

The chain combines TRBV20-1 with TRBJ2-7, with D unclear. The CDR3 is made up of 13 amino acids. The germline CDR1 and CDR2 sequences are DFQATT and SNEGSKA (reference sequence). V was cut by 6 bases and J by 1 base, with 13 bases left in between. CDR3 amino acids: CSALRVNSYEQYF. The DNA for the CDR3 is TGCAGTGCCCTGCGCGTGAATTCCTACGAGCAGTACTTC.

This clonotype turned up a few times. This rearrangement joins TRBV10-3 to TRBJ2-3, with 12 bases lining up with TRBD2. V lost 6 bases and J lost 2; bases outside the gene matches: 3. This CDR3 is 15 amino acids long. The germline gives CDR1 ENHRY, CDR2 SYGVKD. The CDR3 DNA reads as TGTGCCATCAGGACTAGCGGGGGAAACACAGATACGCAGTATTTT. Translating it yields CAIRTSGGNTDTQYF.

The V call is TRBV5-1, the J call TRBJ2-1, with TRBD2 identical over 12 bases. The J segment lost 5 bases and the V segment lost 4 bases, leaving 7 bases of the junction unmatched. The germline CDR1 and CDR2 sequences are SGHRS and YFSETQ. The CDR3 covers 16 residues. The CDR3 sequence: CASSKTSGGPNNEQFF. The CDR3, as DNA: TGCGCCAGCAGCAAGACTAGCGGGGGTCCCAACAATGAGCAGTTCTTC.

This clonotype was seen at least ten times. The rearrangement joins TRBV3-1 to TRBJ2-5; tentative D call: TRBD1 (5 bases). CDR1 and CDR2 (germline): LGHDT, YNNKEL (reference sequence). CDR3 length: 15 amino acids. The germline V and J ends were trimmed by 1 base and 5 bases, with 14 bases remaining between them. The CDR3 spells CASSQGPREYETQYF. CDR3 in DNA: TGTGCCAGCAGCCAAGGGCCCAGGGAATACGAGACCCAGTACTTC.

A few counts support this clonotype. The CDR3 DNA sequence: TGTGCCAGCAGCTCAGGACCCCAGGGGGCTTACGAGCAGTACTTC. This encodes CASSSGPQGAYEQYF. The chain is built from TRBV11-3 and TRBJ2-7, with TRBD1 matching 8 bases. Germline V gene data show CDR1 as SGHNT and CDR2 as YENEEA. The ends lost 4 bases at V and 4 bases at J; junction bases unmatched: 9. The length of the CDR3 is 15 residues.

This clonotype occurred a few times. The gene calls are TRBV20-1 and TRBJ1-1; perhaps TRBD1 as D (6 bases). The CDR3 has 14 amino acids. Germline-derived CDR1 and CDR2 are DFQATT and SNEGSKA (reference sequence). V was cut by 3 bases and J by 5 bases, with 16 bases left in between. CDR3 sequence reads: CSASRGGRGTEAFF. In DNA form, the CDR3 reads TGCAGTGCTAGCCGGGGTGGCAGGGGAACTGAAGCTTTCTTT.

Ten or more counts support this clonotype. This sequence joins TRBV30 and TRBJ2-3, with no clear D. The V gene lost 2 bases and the J gene lost 1 base, with 13 bases spanning the gap. The germline V gene encodes CDR1 GTSNPN and CDR2 SVGIG (reference sequence). The CDR3 consists of 15 residues. The CDR3: CAWSPPFPGTDTQYF. CDR3 coding DNA: TGTGCCTGGAGTCCACCTTTTCCCGGCACAGATACGCAGTATTTT.

This clonotype showed up just a few times. This rearrangement joins TRBV28 to TRBJ2-2, with 8 positions matching TRBD1. There are 15 residues in the CDR3. With 1 base clipped from V and 7 bases from J, the junction kept 5 bases outside the gene matches. The germline gives CDR1 MDHEN, CDR2 SYDVKM. The CDR3 bases are TGTGCCAGCAGTTTATCAGGGGGCGCGAACGGGGAGCTGTTTTTT. This codes for CASSLSGGANGELFF.

There are many counts of this clonotype. Relative to the germline gene, one junction end is altered; a read error may explain this. The genes are TRBV10-3 and TRBJ2-1; TRBD1 agrees at 10 bases. The germline V gene has CDR1 ENHRY and CDR2 SYGVKD. CDR3 length: 15 residues. The CDR3 region has the DNA TGTGCCAGCAGTGGTCGGACAGGGGGTCCTAATGAGCAGTTCTTC. Protein: CASSGRTGGPNEQFF.

This clonotype was counted at least ten times. The J gene is TRBJ1-2, the V gene TRBV20-1; D may be TRBD1 (5 bases). V was clipped by 3 bases and J by 4 bases, with 18 bases between them. The CDR3 runs to 15 residues. Germline assignment: CDR1 DFQATT and CDR2 SNEGSKA (reference sequence). This CDR3 is CSARGGQGGSYGYTF. The DNA of the CDR3 is TGCAGTGCTAGGGGAGGGCAGGGTGGCAGCTATGGCTACACCTTC.

In regard to this clonotype: A much larger clonotype is one base distant, so this may be a read error. The rearrangement joins TRBV7-6 to TRBJ2-3; D is undetermined. The CDR3 runs to 13 residues. CDR1 SGHVS and CDR2 FNYEAQ come from the germline V gene. CDR3 loop: CPSSLLGIDTQYF. For the CDR3, the DNA is TGTCCCAGCAGCTTGCTGGGGATAGATACGCAGTATTTT.

This clonotype was picked up many times. A junction boundary mismatches the germline segment, possibly from a read error. The chain employs TRBV5-1 and TRBJ2-5; 11 bases map to TRBD2. Germline V CDR1 and CDR2: SGHRS, YFSETQ. The CDR3 extends over 15 amino acids. CDR3 sequence (DNA): TGTGCCAGCAGCCCACTAGCGGGAGTGGGAGAGACCCAGTACTTC. Its translation is CASSPLAGVGETQYF.

There are a few counts of this clonotype. The chain carries TRBV20-1 and TRBJ2-5; 7 nucleotides match TRBD2. From germline, CDR1 is DFQATT and CDR2 SNEGSKA (reference sequence). The CDR3 totals 17 residues. V was pared by 0 bases and J by 4 bases, with 14 bases of the junction left unmatched. The CDR3 nucleotides are TGCAGTGCTAGAGAGGGAGGGCCGCAGAAGATGAGAGAGACCCAGTACTTC. It translates to CSAREGGPQKMRETQYF.

This clonotype was counted ten times or more. The CDR3 reads CASSADLTVEVEKLFF. For the CDR3, the DNA is TGTGCCAGCAGCGCGGACCTGACGGTGGAGGTGGAAAAACTGTTTTTT. This chain uses TRBV9 with TRBJ1-4; D gene unclear. The CDR3 is made up of 16 amino acids. V lost 3 bases to trimming and J lost 8 bases, with 20 bases between them. The germline CDR1 and CDR2 sequences are SGDLS and YYNGEE.

The chain carries TRBV7-2 and TRBJ2-7; 8 positions match TRBD1. The CDR3 consists of 16 residues. The germline CDR1 and CDR2 sequences are SGHTA and FQGNSA. The J segment lost 1 base and the V segment lost 7 bases, leaving 12 bases of the junction unmatched. DNA for the CDR3: TGTGCCAGCACGGGCAGGGACAGGCCCTCTTCCTACGAGCAGTACTTC. It translates to CASTGRDRPSSYEQYF.